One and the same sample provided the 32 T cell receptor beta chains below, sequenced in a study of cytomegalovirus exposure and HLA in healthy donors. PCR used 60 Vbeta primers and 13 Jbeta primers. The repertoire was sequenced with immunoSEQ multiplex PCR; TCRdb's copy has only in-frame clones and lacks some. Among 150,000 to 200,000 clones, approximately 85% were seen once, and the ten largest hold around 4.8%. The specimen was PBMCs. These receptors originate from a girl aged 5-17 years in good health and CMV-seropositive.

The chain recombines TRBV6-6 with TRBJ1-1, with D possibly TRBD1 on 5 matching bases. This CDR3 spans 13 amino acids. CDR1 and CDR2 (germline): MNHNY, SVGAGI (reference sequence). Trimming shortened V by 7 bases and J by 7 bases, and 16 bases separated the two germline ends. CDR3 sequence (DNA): TGTGCCAGCATCCTCAGGGAGGTTGGTGAAGCTTTCTTT. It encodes CASILREVGEAFF.

The CDR3 DNA sequence: TGTGCCAGCAGCTCGGACAGGTATAATGAAAAACTGTTTTTT. Protein: CASSSDRYNEKLFF. The chain joins TRBV7-2 to TRBJ1-4; 7 bases agree with TRBD1. The CDR3 is made up of 14 amino acids. The junction had 3 bases not matched to a gene; V was cut back by 4 bases and J by 4 bases. Germline lookup yields CDR1 SGHTA and CDR2 FQGNSA.

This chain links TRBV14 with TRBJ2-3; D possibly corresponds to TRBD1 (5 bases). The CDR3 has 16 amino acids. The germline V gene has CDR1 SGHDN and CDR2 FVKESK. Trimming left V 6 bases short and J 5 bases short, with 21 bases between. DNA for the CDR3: TGTGCCAGCAGGCCCCAGGCAGAGATAAGGGGAGATACGCAGTATTTT. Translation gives CASRPQAEIRGDTQYF.

CDR3 in amino acids: CASRSGTGANEKLFF. In DNA, the CDR3 is TGTGCCAGCAGATCCGGGACAGGGGCTAATGAAAAACTGTTTTTT. The V and J genes are TRBV2 and TRBJ1-4, with 10 bases identical to TRBD1. The CDR3 contains 15 residues. Germline assignment: CDR1 SNHLY and CDR2 FYNNEI. V lost 6 bases and J lost 3; bases outside the gene matches: 4.

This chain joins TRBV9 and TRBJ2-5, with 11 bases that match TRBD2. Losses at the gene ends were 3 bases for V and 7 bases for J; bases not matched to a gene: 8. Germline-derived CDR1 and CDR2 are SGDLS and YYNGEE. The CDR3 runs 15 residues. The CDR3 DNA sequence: TGTGCCAGCAGCGAGACTAGCGGGGTATGGGGGACCCAGTACTTC. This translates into CASSETSGVWGTQYF.

The CDR3 DNA follows: TGTGCCAGCAGCCCCGATGTCATCAGGGCCAATGTTGAGACCCAGTACTTC. Its translation: CASSPDVIRANVETQYF. The J gene is TRBJ2-5, the V gene TRBV7-2; D is possibly TRBD1 (5 bases). This CDR3 comprises 17 residues. CDR1 is SGHTA and CDR2 is FQGNSA in the germline V gene. The germline V and J ends were trimmed by 5 bases and 5 bases, with 24 bases remaining between them.

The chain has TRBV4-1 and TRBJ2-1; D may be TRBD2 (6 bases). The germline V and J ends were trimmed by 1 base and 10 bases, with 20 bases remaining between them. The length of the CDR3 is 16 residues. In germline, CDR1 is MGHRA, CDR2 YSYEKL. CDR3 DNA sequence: TGCGCCAGCAGCCAAGTGTTGGTCAGGGAGGAAGGGGAGCAGTTCTTC. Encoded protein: CASSQVLVREEGEQFF.

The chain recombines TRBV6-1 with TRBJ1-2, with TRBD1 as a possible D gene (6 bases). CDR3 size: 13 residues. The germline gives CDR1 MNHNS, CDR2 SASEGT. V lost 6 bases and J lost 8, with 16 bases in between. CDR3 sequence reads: CASRSPRGSGYTF. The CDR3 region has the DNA TGTGCCAGCAGGTCACCCAGGGGTTCCGGCTACACCTTC.

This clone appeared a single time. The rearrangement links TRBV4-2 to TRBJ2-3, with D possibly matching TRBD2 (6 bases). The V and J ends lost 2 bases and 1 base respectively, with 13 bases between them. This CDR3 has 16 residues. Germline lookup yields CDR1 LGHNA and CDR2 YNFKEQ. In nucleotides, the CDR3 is TGTGCCAGCAGCCAATCGTCAGCTAGCGGCACAGATACGCAGTATTTT. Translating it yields CASSQSSASGTDTQYF.

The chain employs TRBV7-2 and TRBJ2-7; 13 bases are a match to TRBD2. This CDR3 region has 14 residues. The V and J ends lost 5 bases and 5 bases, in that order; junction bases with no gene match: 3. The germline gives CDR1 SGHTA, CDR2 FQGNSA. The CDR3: CASSAGTSGDEQYF. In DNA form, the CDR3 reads TGTGCCAGCAGCGCCGGGACTAGCGGGGACGAGCAGTACTTC.

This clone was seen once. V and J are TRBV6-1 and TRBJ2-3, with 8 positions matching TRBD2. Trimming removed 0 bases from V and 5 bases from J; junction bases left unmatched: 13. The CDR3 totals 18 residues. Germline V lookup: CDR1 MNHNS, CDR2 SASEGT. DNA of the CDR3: TGTGCCAGCAGTGAAGCGCTTCGGGGCGGGGGGTGGATAGATACGCAGTATTTT. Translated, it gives CASSEALRGGGWIDTQYF.

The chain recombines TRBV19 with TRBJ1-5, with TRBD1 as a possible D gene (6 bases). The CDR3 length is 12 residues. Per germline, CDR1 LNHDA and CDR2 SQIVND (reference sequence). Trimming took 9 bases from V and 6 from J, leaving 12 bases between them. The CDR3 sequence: CASRQATQPQHF. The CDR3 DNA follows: TGTGCCAGCCGACAGGCGACTCAGCCCCAGCATTTT.

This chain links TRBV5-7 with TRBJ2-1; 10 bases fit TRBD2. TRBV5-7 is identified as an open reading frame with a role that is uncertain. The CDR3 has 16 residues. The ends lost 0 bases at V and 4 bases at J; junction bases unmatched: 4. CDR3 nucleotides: TGTGCCAGCAGCTTGGGTGTAGCGGGGGGATACAATGAGCAGTTCTTC. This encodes CASSLGVAGGYNEQFF.

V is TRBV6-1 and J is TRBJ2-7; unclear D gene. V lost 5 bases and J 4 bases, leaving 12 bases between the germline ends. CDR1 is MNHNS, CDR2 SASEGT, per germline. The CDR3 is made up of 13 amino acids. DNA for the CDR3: TGTGCCAGCAGTTCAGGCGTGGGTTACGAGCAGTACTTC. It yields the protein CASSSGVGYEQYF.

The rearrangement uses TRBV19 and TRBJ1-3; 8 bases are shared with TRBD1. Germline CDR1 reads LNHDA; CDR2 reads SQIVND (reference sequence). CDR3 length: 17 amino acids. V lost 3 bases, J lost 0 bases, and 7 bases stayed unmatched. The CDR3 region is CASSITGQGLSGNTIYF. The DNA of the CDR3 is TGTGCCAGTAGTATTACCGGACAGGGCCTCTCTGGAAACACCATATATTTT. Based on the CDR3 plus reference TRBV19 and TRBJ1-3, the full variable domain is DGGITQSPKYLFRKEGQNVTLSCEQNLNHDAMYWYRQDPGQGLRLIYYSQIVNDFQKGDIAEGYSVSREKKESFPLTVTSAQKNPTAFYLCASSITGQGLSGNTIYFGEGSWLTVV.

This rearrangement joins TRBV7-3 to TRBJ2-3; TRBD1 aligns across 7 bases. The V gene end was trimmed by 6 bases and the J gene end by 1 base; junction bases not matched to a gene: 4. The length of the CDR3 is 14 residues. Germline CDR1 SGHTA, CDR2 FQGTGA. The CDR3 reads CASSLQGRTDTQYF. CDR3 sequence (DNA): TGTGCCAGCAGTTTACAGGGGCGCACAGATACGCAGTATTTT.

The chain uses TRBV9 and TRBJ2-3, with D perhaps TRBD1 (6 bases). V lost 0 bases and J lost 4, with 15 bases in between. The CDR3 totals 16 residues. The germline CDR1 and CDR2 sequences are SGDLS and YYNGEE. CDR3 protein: CASSVGKQGYPDTQYF. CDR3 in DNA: TGTGCCAGCAGCGTAGGGAAACAGGGATATCCAGATACGCAGTATTTT.

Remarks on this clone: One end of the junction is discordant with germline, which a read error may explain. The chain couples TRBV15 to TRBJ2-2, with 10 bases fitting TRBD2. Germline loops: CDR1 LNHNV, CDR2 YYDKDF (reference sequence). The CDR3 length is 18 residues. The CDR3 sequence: CATSRDWLAGVNIGELFF. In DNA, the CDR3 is TGTGCCACCAGCAGAGATTGGCTAGCGGGAGTGAACATCGGGGAGCTGTTTTTT.

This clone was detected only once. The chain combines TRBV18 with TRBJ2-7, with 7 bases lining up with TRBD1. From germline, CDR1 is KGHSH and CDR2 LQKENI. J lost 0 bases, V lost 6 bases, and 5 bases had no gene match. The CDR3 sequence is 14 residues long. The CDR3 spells CASSWGQSSYEQYF. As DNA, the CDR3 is TGTGCCAGCTCCTGGGGACAGAGCTCCTACGAGCAGTACTTC. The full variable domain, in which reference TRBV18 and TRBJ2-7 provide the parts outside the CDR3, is NAGVMQNPRHLVRRRGQEARLRCSPMKGHSHVYWYRQLPEEGLKFMVYLQKENIIDESGMPKERFSAEFPKEGPSILRIQQVVRGDSAAYFCASSWGQSSYEQYFGPGTRLTVT.

This chain's CDR3 is CASEPLASYEQYF. The CDR3, as DNA: TGTGCCAGCGAACCACTAGCGTCCTACGAGCAGTACTTC. V and J are TRBV6-1 and TRBJ2-7; TRBD2 aligns across 7 bases. The CDR3 runs to 13 residues. Trimming took 8 bases from V and 1 from J; bases not matched to a gene: 5. Germline assignment: CDR1 MNHNS and CDR2 SASEGT.

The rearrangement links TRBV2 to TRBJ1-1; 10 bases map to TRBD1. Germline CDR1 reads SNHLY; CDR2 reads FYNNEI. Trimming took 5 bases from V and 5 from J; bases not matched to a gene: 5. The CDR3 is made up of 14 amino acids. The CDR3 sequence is CASSRTGGGTEAFF. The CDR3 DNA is TGTGCCAGCAGTCGGACAGGGGGAGGGACTGAAGCTTTCTTT.

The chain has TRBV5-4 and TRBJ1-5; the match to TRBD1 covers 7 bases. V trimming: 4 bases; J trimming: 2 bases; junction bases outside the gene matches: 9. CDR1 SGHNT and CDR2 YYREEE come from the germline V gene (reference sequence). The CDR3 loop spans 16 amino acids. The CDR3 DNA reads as TGTGCCAGCAGCCATGAAGAAGGGACAGGCAATCAGCCCCAGCATTTT. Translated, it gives CASSHEEGTGNQPQHF.

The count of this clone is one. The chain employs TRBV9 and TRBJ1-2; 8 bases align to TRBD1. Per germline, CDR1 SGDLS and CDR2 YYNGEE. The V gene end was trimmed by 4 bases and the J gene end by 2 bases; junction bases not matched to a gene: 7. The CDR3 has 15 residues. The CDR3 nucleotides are TGTGCCAGCAGCCCTCGAGCAGGGGGCAACTATGGCTACACCTTC. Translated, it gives CASSPRAGGNYGYTF.

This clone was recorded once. Written as DNA, the CDR3 is TGTGCCAGCAGCGCTTGGACAGGGGAGGGTGAAAAACTGTTTTTT. Protein: CASSAWTGEGEKLFF. The rearrangement links TRBV5-6 to TRBJ1-4; 9 bases line up with TRBD1. The CDR3 has 15 residues. The germline gives CDR1 SGHDT, CDR2 YYEEEE. J was trimmed by 7 bases and V by 4 bases; bases with no gene match: 8.

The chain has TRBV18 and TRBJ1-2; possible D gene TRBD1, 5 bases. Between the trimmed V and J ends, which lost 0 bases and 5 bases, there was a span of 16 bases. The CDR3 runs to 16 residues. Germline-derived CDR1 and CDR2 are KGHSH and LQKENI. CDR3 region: CASSPPSGTGPYGYTF. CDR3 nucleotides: TGTGCCAGCTCACCACCTTCTGGCACAGGACCATATGGCTACACCTTC. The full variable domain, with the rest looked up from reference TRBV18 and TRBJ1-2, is NAGVMQNPRHLVRRRGQEARLRCSPMKGHSHVYWYRQLPEEGLKFMVYLQKENIIDESGMPKERFSAEFPKEGPSILRIQQVVRGDSAAYFCASSPPSGTGPYGYTFGSGTRLTVV.

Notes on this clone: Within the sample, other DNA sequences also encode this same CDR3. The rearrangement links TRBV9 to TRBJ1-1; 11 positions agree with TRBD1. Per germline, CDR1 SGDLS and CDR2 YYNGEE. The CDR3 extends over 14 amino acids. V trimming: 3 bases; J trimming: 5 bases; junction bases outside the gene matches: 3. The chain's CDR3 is CASSAGQGETEAFF. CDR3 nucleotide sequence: TGTGCCAGCAGCGCGGGACAGGGGGAGACTGAAGCTTTCTTT. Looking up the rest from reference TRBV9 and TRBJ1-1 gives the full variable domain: DSGVTQTPKHLITATGQRVTLRCSPRSGDLSVYWYQQSLDQGLQFLIQYYNGEERAKGNILERFSAQQFPDLHSELNLSSLELGDSALYFCASSAGQGETEAFFGQGTRLTVV.

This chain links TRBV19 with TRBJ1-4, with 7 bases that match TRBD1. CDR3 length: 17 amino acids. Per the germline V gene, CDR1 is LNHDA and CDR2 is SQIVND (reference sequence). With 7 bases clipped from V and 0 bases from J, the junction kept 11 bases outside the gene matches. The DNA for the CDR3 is TGTGCCAGTACCAAGAAAGCAGGGGGTGCAACTAATGAAAAACTGTTTTTT. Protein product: CASTKKAGGATNEKLFF. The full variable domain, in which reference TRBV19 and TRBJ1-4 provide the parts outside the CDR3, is DGGITQSPKYLFRKEGQNVTLSCEQNLNHDAMYWYRQDPGQGLRLIYYSQIVNDFQKGDIAEGYSVSREKKESFPLTVTSAQKNPTAFYLCASTKKAGGATNEKLFFGSGTQLSVL.

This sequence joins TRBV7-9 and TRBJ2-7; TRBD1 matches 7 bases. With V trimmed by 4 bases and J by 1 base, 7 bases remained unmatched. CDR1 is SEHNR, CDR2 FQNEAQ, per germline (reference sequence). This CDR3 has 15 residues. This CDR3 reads CASSSSTGFSYEQYF. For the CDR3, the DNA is TGTGCCAGCAGCTCCTCGACAGGGTTTTCCTACGAGCAGTACTTC.

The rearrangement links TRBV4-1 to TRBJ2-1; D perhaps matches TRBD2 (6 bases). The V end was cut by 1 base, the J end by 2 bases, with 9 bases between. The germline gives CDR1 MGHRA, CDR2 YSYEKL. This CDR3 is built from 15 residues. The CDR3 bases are TGCGCCAGCAGCCAAGGGACTACTACCTACAATGAGCAGTTCTTC. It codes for CASSQGTTTYNEQFF.

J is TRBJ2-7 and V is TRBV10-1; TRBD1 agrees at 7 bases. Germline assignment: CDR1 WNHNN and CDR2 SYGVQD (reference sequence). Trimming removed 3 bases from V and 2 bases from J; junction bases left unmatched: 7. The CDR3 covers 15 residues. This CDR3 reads CASSDGDRVPYEQYF. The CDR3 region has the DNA TGCGCCAGCAGTGATGGCGACAGGGTACCCTACGAGCAGTACTTC.

CDR3 in amino acids: CASSYSTASSGNTIYF. In DNA form, the CDR3 reads TGTGCCAGCAGTTACTCGACAGCTAGCTCTGGAAACACCATATATTTT. The chain is built from TRBV6-5 and TRBJ1-3, with D perhaps TRBD1 (5 bases). V was cut by 0 bases and J by 0 bases, with 9 bases left in between. Germline CDR1 and CDR2: MNHEY and SVGAGI. The CDR3 totals 16 residues.

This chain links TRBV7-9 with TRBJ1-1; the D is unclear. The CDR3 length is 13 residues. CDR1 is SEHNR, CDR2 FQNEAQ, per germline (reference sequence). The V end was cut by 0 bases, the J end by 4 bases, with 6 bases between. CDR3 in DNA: TGTGCCAGCAGCTTAGCGACTCGCACTGAAGCTTTCTTT. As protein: CASSLATRTEAFF.